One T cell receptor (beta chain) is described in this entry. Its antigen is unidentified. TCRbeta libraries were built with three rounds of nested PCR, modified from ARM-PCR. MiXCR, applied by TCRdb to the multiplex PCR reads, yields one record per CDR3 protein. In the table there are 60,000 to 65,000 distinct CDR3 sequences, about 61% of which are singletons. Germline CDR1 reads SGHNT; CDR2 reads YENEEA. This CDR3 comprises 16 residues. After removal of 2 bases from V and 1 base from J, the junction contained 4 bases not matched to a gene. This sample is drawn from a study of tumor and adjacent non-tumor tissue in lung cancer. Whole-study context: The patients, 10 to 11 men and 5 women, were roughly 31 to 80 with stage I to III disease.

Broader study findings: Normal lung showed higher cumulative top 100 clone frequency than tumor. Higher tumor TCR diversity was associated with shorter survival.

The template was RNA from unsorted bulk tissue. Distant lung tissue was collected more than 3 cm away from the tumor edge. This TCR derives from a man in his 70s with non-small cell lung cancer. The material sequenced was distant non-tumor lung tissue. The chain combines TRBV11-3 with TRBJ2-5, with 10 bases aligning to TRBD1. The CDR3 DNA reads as TGTGCCAGCAGCTTAAGGGGACAGGGGCTCCAAGAGACCCAGTACTTC. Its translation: CASSLRGQGLQETQYF. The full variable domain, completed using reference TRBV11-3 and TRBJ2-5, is EAGVVQSPRYKIIEKKQPVAFWCNPISGHNTLYWYLQNLGQGPELLIRYENEEAVDDSQLPKDRFSAERLKGVDSTLKIQPAELGDSAVYLCASSLRGQGLQETQYFGPGTRLLVL.